The 26 T cell receptor beta chains below come from one sample, sequenced in a study of T-cell reconstitution after alpha-beta-depleted transplantation in children. The authors prepared the TCRbeta library with unique molecular identifiers. TCRdb reprocessed the PCR reads via MiXCR and lists one record per CDR3 protein. The table records 450,000 to 700,000 distinct CDR3 sequences, 25% to 30% of them present only once. This specimen consisted of PBMCs, obtained before TCRalphabeta/CD19-depleted stem cell transplant. The source is a boy under three years old with Wiskott-Aldrich syndrome, due to receive a stem cell transplant.

The chain links TRBV12-5 to TRBJ2-4; D may be TRBD1 (6 bases). The length of the CDR3 is 16 residues. Germline V gives CDR1 LGHNT, CDR2 FRNRAP. Trimming pared 1 base from V and 3 bases from J, leaving 13 bases between. CDR3 sequence reads: CASGLEGGRIKNIQYF. The CDR3 region has the DNA TGTGCTAGTGGTTTGGAAGGGGGACGGATCAAAAACATTCAGTACTTC.

The genes are TRBV7-6 and TRBJ2-7, with D perhaps matching TRBD1 (6 bases). Germline CDR1 SGHVS, CDR2 FNYEAQ. V was cut by 4 bases and J by 7 bases, with 17 bases left in between. The CDR3 length is 14 residues. The CDR3 sequence is CASSSSPGVNEQYF. CDR3 DNA: TGTGCCAGCAGCTCATCGCCAGGGGTTAATGAGCAGTACTTC.

This clonotype has a handful of counts. The rearrangement uses TRBV12-3 or TRBV12-4 and TRBJ2-5; D is unresolved. The CDR3 loop spans 15 amino acids. V lost 2 bases and J 2 bases, leaving 12 bases between the germline ends. In DNA form, the CDR3 reads TGTGCCAGCAGTTTAAAAGGAACAGCGCAAGAGACCCAGTACTTC. It is translated as CASSLKGTAQETQYF.

In its sample, this clonotype was seen a few times. This CDR3 is CASRLTDRTKGDTEAFF. The CDR3 coding sequence is TGTGCCAGCAGGCTGACGGACAGAACCAAAGGCGACACTGAAGCTTTCTTT. The gene calls are TRBV28 and TRBJ1-1; D is possibly TRBD1 (6 bases). CDR1 is MDHEN, CDR2 SYDVKM, per germline. The CDR3 extends over 17 amino acids. V was cut by 6 bases and J by 3 bases, with 23 bases left in between.

With regard to this clonotype: Here the CDR3 omits its conserved ending phenylalanine or tryptophan, so a read error is the likely source. This chain connects TRBV11-2 to TRBJ1-1; D gene unclear. Trimming stripped 1 base from V and 7 bases from J, with 13 bases between. CDR1 is SGHAT, CDR2 FQNNGV, per germline. The CDR3 runs to 14 residues. CDR3 DNA: TGTGCCAGCAGCTTAGTCCGCCCGGGGAGTGAAGCTTTCTAT. Translated, it gives CASSLVRPGSEAFY.

The chain has TRBV5-1 and TRBJ2-7; 7 bases are shared with TRBD1. The germline V gene has CDR1 SGHRS and CDR2 YFSETQ. The CDR3 runs 12 residues. V shed 10 bases, J shed 6 bases, and the junction held 10 bases outside the gene matches. The CDR3 reads CASRLTGAEQYF. The CDR3 region has the DNA TGCGCCTCTCGACTCACAGGGGCCGAGCAGTACTTC.

V usage is TRBV24-1 and J usage is TRBJ2-1, with 11 bases fitting TRBD2. J gave up 7 bases and V 6 bases, and 13 bases lay outside the gene matches. The CDR3 loop spans 17 amino acids. Germline-derived CDR1 and CDR2 are KGHDR and SFDVKD. For the CDR3, the DNA is TGTGCCACCAGTCAAATGATACTAGCGGGAGAGTCAAATGAGCAGTTCTTC. It translates to CATSQMILAGESNEQFF.

This chain uses TRBV20-1 with TRBJ2-7; 7 positions agree with TRBD2. V shed 0 bases and J 6 bases; nucleotides not matched to a gene: 14. This CDR3 has 16 amino acids. CDR1 is DFQATT, CDR2 SNEGSKA, per germline (reference sequence). The CDR3 is CSARDQSRLAAREQYF. CDR3 DNA sequence: TGCAGTGCTAGAGATCAGTCTCGGCTAGCGGCCCGCGAGCAGTACTTC.

The chain employs TRBV4-2 and TRBJ2-2, with a weak D call TRBD2 (5 bases). The CDR3 length is 14 residues. Trimming pared 0 bases from V and 7 bases from J, leaving 9 bases between. Germline V CDR1 and CDR2: LGHNA, YNFKEQ. The CDR3 DNA follows: TGTGCCAGCAGCCAAGATGGTCGGGGCGGGGAGCTGTTTTTT. Translated, it gives CASSQDGRGGELFF.

This rearrangement joins TRBV11-2 to TRBJ1-2; D uncertain. CDR1 SGHAT and CDR2 FQNNGV come from the germline V gene. The CDR3 length is 13 residues. V was trimmed by 1 base and J by 6 bases, leaving 9 bases between them. For the CDR3, the DNA is TGTGCCAGCAGCTTAGTAGGAGGGAATGGCTACACCTTC. Its translation is CASSLVGGNGYTF.

V usage is TRBV27 and J usage is TRBJ2-1, with D perhaps matching TRBD1 (6 bases). The CDR3 contains 14 residues. Trimming stripped 2 bases from V and 14 bases from J, with 19 bases between. Germline V gene data show CDR1 as MNHEY and CDR2 as SMNVEV (reference sequence). DNA of the CDR3: TGTGCCAGCAGTTTAAGTCTTCCGGGACATAGAAAGTTCTTC. This encodes CASSLSLPGHRKFF.

This sequence joins TRBV2 and TRBJ1-4; D gene uncertain. The germline CDR1 and CDR2 sequences are SNHLY and FYNNEI. The V gene lost 5 bases and the J gene lost 8 bases, with 15 bases spanning the gap. CDR3 length: 14 residues. This chain's CDR3 is CASSIISWEEKLFF. CDR3 DNA sequence: TGTGCCAGCAGTATCATCAGCTGGGAGGAAAAACTGTTTTTT.

The sample holds a few counts of this clonotype. The genes are TRBV20-1 and TRBJ2-1; D could derive from TRBD1 or TRBD2 (5 bases each). This CDR3 has 13 amino acids. Germline assignment: CDR1 DFQATT and CDR2 SNEGSKA (reference sequence). Trimming stripped 6 bases from V and 7 bases from J, with 16 bases between. The CDR3 bases are TGCAGTGCCAGGGACCCCCTTTTAAATGAGCAGTTCTTC. Translation gives CSARDPLLNEQFF.

The CDR3: CASSSNRGANTGELFF. The CDR3 DNA sequence: TGTGCCAGCAGCTCCAACAGGGGAGCGAACACCGGGGAGCTGTTTTTT. This rearrangement joins TRBV11-1 to TRBJ2-2; 7 bases map to TRBD1. The length of the CDR3 is 16 residues. The germline V gene encodes CDR1 SGHAT and CDR2 FQDESV (reference sequence). Trimming took 4 bases from V and 0 from J; bases not matched to a gene: 5. The full variable domain, with the rest looked up from reference TRBV11-1 and TRBJ2-2, is EAEVAQSPRYKITEKSQAVAFWCDPISGHATLYWYRQILGQGPELLVQFQDESVVDDSQLPKDRFSAERLKGVDSTLKIQPAELGDSAMYLCASSSNRGANTGELFFGEGSRLTVL.

This clonotype appeared a few times. The chain has TRBV15 and TRBJ2-1; D may be TRBD2 (5 bases). The length of the CDR3 is 17 residues. The germline CDR1 and CDR2 sequences are LNHNV and YYDKDF (reference sequence). Trimming took off 2 bases at V and 2 bases at J, with 16 bases between the two ends. The CDR3 loop reads CATSRYRGSSTYNEQFF. For the CDR3, the DNA is TGTGCCACCAGCAGATATCGAGGGAGCAGCACCTACAATGAGCAGTTCTTC. The whole variable domain, remainder taken from reference TRBV15 and TRBJ2-1, is DAMVIQNPRYQVTQFGKPVTLSCSQTLNHNVMYWYQQKSSQAPKLLFHYYDKDFNNEADTPDNFQSRRPNTSFCFLDIRSPGLGDTAMYLCATSRYRGSSTYNEQFFGPGTRLTVL.

This sequence joins TRBV2 and TRBJ1-1; TRBD1 matches at 9 bases. The length of the CDR3 is 12 residues. The germline CDR1 and CDR2 sequences are SNHLY and FYNNEI. V lost 9 bases and J lost 6; bases outside the gene matches: 5. This chain's CDR3 is CARRDRAPEAFF. In DNA form, the CDR3 reads TGTGCCAGGAGGGACAGGGCTCCTGAAGCTTTCTTT.

The V gene is TRBV5-1, the J gene TRBJ2-3; TRBD2 aligns across 7 bases. CDR3 length: 13 residues. The germline V gene encodes CDR1 SGHRS and CDR2 YFSETQ. J was trimmed by 2 bases and V by 7 bases; bases with no gene match: 4. CDR3 bases: TGCGCCAGCTTAAGCGGGATCACAGATACGCAGTATTTT. Residues: CASLSGITDTQYF.

The chain joins TRBV5-1 to TRBJ1-1, with D perhaps matching TRBD1 (5 bases). V lost 0 bases, J lost 5 bases, and 26 bases lay in between. The CDR3 spans 19 residues. Germline CDR1 SGHRS, CDR2 YFSETQ. CDR3 region: CASSLGVRRSDSWFTEAFF. The CDR3, as DNA: TGCGCCAGCAGCTTGGGCGTACGAAGGAGCGACAGTTGGTTTACTGAAGCTTTCTTT.

V usage is TRBV18 and J usage is TRBJ1-1; the match to TRBD1 covers 8 bases. The CDR3 totals 14 residues. The germline V gene encodes CDR1 KGHSH and CDR2 LQKENI. The junction had 5 bases not matched to a gene; V was cut back by 3 bases and J by 5 bases. The DNA of the CDR3 is TGTGCCAGCTCACCGTTACAGGGGGGAACTGAAGCTTTCTTT. Its protein product is CASSPLQGGTEAFF.

This clonotype was counted only a few times. The rearrangement uses TRBV21-1 and TRBJ2-7; TRBD1 was called by the table and not checked on the DNA. TRBV21-1 is tagged as a pseudogene. The CDR3 extends over 16 amino acids. The DNA of the CDR3 is TGTGCCAGCAGCGGGAGGTGGGACAGGGAGACCTACGAGCAGTACTTC. This encodes CASSGRWDRETYEQYF.

The chain combines TRBV29-1 with TRBJ2-1; 14 positions agree with TRBD2. Germline V gene lookup returns CDR1 SQVTM and CDR2 ANQGSEA. The CDR3 runs to 15 residues. J lost 2 bases, V lost 7 bases, and 4 bases had no gene match. The CDR3 here is CSETSGRAPYNEQFF. DNA for the CDR3: TGCAGCGAGACTAGCGGGAGGGCGCCCTACAATGAGCAGTTCTTC.

Only a few counts were recorded for this clonotype. The rearrangement joins TRBV29-1 to TRBJ2-1; 10 nucleotides agree with TRBD2. From germline, CDR1 is SQVTM and CDR2 ANQGSEA. V lost 6 bases, J lost 7 bases, and 6 bases stayed unmatched. The CDR3 consists of 13 residues. The CDR3 DNA is TGCAGCGTGAGCGGGAGGGCCTCAAATGAGCAGTTCTTC. As protein: CSVSGRASNEQFF.

The sample holds a few counts of this clonotype. This rearrangement joins TRBV12-5 to TRBJ2-1; no reliable D call. CDR3 length: 14 residues. V lost 5 bases and J 6 bases, leaving 14 bases between the germline ends. The germline V gene has CDR1 LGHNT and CDR2 FRNRAP. CDR3 residues: CASGPESKGNEQFF. CDR3 DNA sequence: TGTGCTAGTGGTCCGGAGAGTAAGGGCAATGAGCAGTTCTTC.

This clonotype was seen repeatedly, ten times or more. The V call is TRBV5-1, the J call TRBJ2-3; TRBD2 aligns across 9 bases. Trimming removed 0 bases from V and 2 bases from J; junction bases left unmatched: 4. This CDR3 comprises 16 residues. The germline V gene has CDR1 SGHRS and CDR2 YFSETQ. Here the CDR3 reads CASSLGLAGNTDTQYF. As DNA, the CDR3 is TGCGCCAGCAGCTTGGGGCTAGCGGGAAACACAGATACGCAGTATTTT.

The V call is TRBV9, the J call TRBJ2-1; a possible D gene is TRBD2 (5 bases). The V gene's germline CDR1 is SGDLS and CDR2 YYNGEE. V shed 4 bases and J shed 3 bases, with 17 bases lying between them. The CDR3 is made up of 16 amino acids. CDR3 protein: CASSPTLSGGYNEQFF. The CDR3, as DNA: TGTGCCAGCAGCCCCACCCTCTCCGGAGGCTACAATGAGCAGTTCTTC.

The gene calls are TRBV5-1 and TRBJ2-7; 7 bases agree with TRBD2. V lost 0 bases, J lost 2 bases, and 5 bases stayed unmatched. The CDR3 has 15 residues. Germline loops: CDR1 SGHRS, CDR2 YFSETQ. CDR3 coding DNA: TGCGCCAGCAGCTTGGGGGGAAGCGGGACCTACGAGCAGTACTTC. Protein product: CASSLGGSGTYEQYF.